This T cell receptor (beta chain) was sequenced in a study of blood T cell repertoires in COVID-19. Across the study: Specimens from acute and convalescent COVID-19 originated in the United States, Italy and Spain. From T cells, B-cell-depleted T cells, or PBMCs came the material, which was cDNA or gDNA.

This clone is a singleton in its sample. CDR3 length: 16 amino acids. V lost 0 bases, J lost 6 bases, and 15 bases lay in between. In germline, CDR1 is KGHSH, CDR2 LQKENI. In the original processing: Reference gene primer amplification gave nucleated cell count estimates. Data came from immunoSEQ multiplex PCR; TCRdb stores just in-frame clones and leaves some out. V, J and clone size are taken as reported in that table, and D and trimming were inferred from the DNA itself. The table has tens of thousands of clones, more than 80% seen once. Input material: peripheral blood. This TCR was recovered from a human donor in a cohort sampled during active COVID-19. The V call is TRBV18, the J call TRBJ1-3; D is undetermined. The chain's CDR3 is CASSPPGAGLENTIYF. DNA of the CDR3: TGTGCCAGCTCACCACCTGGCGCAGGACTTGAAAACACCATATATTTT.